The present TCR beta chain was sequenced within a study of pediatric ulcerative colitis. Study-wide points: Two rectal CDR3 clonotypes occurred in all ulcerative colitis patients.

Only a few counts were recorded for this clone. The antigen is not known. The length of the CDR3 is 15 residues. V was cut by 0 bases and J by 4 bases, with 12 bases left in between. CDR1 is SNHLY and CDR2 is FYNNEI in the germline V gene. Rectal tissue came from one to two pinch biopsies taken at colonoscopy. The diagnostic colonoscopy in ulcerative colitis patients preceded any immunosuppressive treatment. Sequencing used immunoSEQ multiplex PCR; TCRdb keeps in-frame clones, though not all of them. The profile shows under 50,000 clones, about 79% of them singletons. The chain joins TRBV2 to TRBJ1-2; D remains unclear. Sequenced: gut tissue. The receptor comes from a girl between 10 and 17 years old with moderate ulcerative colitis. The CDR3 region is CASSEALGNGYGYTF. CDR3 sequence (DNA): TGTGCCAGCAGTGAAGCGCTTGGGAATGGCTATGGCTACACCTTC.